A selection of T cell receptor beta chains follows, all from one sample in a study of CD8 T cells in ankylosing spondylitis. MiXCR, applied by TCRdb to the 5' RACE reads, yields one record per CDR3 protein. The data hold 250,000 to 350,000 distinct CDR3 sequences, with 20% observed a single time. Sequenced material: blood, either unsorted or a sorted T cell fraction (not recorded which). The receptors were gathered from a female donor with ankylosing spondylitis or in good health (not recorded which). CDR3s include the opening cysteine and the closing phenylalanine or tryptophan. Each record gives: J gene, D gene, V gene, clone size, CDR3 DNA, CDR3 protein. D genes are given only for firm matches. Clone sizes are given selectively: once, few, many, or a class where the clone is expanded.

j_call: TRBJ2-7; d_call: .; v_call: TRBV5-1; clone_size: .; cdr3_nt: TGCGCCAGCAGCCTCGGAGGGGGGGACTACGAGCAGTACTTC; cdr3_aa: CASSLGGGDYEQYF
j_call: TRBJ1-2; d_call: .; v_call: TRBV18; clone_size: .; cdr3_nt: TGTGCCAGCTCACCAGAGCAGGGCCTCAATTCCTTCTATGGCTACACCTTC; cdr3_aa: CASSPEQGLNSFYGYTF
j_call: TRBJ2-7; d_call: .; v_call: TRBV6-2/TRBV6-3; clone_size: few; cdr3_nt: TGTGCCAGTAGAACTGGGGGGAGCTCCTACGAGCAGTACTTC; cdr3_aa: CASRTGGSSYEQYF
j_call: TRBJ1-5; d_call: .; v_call: TRBV21-1; clone_size: .; cdr3_nt: TGTGCCAGCAGCAAAGGGTCAGGTGGTCAGCCCCAGCATTTT; cdr3_aa: CASSKGSGGQPQHF
j_call: TRBJ2-1; d_call: .; v_call: TRBV10-3; clone_size: .; cdr3_nt: TGTGCCATCAGTGAGGGACCAGAGGGGGAAAAGTTCTTC; cdr3_aa: CAISEGPEGEKFF
j_call: TRBJ2-7; d_call: .; v_call: TRBV7-2; clone_size: .; cdr3_nt: TGTGCCAGCAGCTTAGGGTTCGCCTCCGAGCAGTACTTC; cdr3_aa: CASSLGFASEQYF
j_call: TRBJ2-7; d_call: TRBD1; v_call: TRBV28; clone_size: .; cdr3_nt: TGTGCCAGCAGCCGGACCCGGGACAGGATTACCTACCTCGACGAGCAGTACTTC; cdr3_aa: CASSRTRDRITYLDEQYF
j_call: TRBJ2-5; d_call: .; v_call: TRBV11-2; clone_size: .; cdr3_nt: TGTGCCAGCAGCTTAGTGCTCAGTCAAGAGACCCAGTACTTC; cdr3_aa: CASSLVLSQETQYF
j_call: TRBJ2-5; d_call: .; v_call: TRBV12-3/TRBV12-4; clone_size: many; cdr3_nt: TGTGCCAGCAGTTTCAACTATCAAGAGACCCAGTACTTC; cdr3_aa: CASSFNYQETQYF
j_call: TRBJ1-1; d_call: .; v_call: TRBV24-1; clone_size: few; cdr3_nt: TGTGCCACCTCGAACTGGGGAGAAGGAGCTTTCTTT; cdr3_aa: CATSNWGEGAFF
j_call: TRBJ2-5; d_call: .; v_call: TRBV20-1; clone_size: .; cdr3_nt: TGCAGTGCTAGCCCAGGAGGGCTAGAGACCCAGTACTTC; cdr3_aa: CSASPGGLETQYF
j_call: TRBJ1-1; d_call: .; v_call: TRBV28; clone_size: few; cdr3_nt: TGTGCCAGCAGATACAACACTGAAGCTTTCTTT; cdr3_aa: CASRYNTEAFF
j_call: TRBJ2-1; d_call: .; v_call: TRBV27; clone_size: many; cdr3_nt: TGTGCCAGCAGTTTAATTACAGGGATCGATGAGCAGTTCTTC; cdr3_aa: CASSLITGIDEQFF
j_call: TRBJ2-7; d_call: TRBD2; v_call: TRBV20-1; clone_size: .; cdr3_nt: TGCAGTGCTAGAGACTTTGATACTAGCGGGAGATCCTACGAGCAGTACTTC; cdr3_aa: CSARDFDTSGRSYEQYF
j_call: TRBJ2-2; d_call: .; v_call: TRBV7-3; clone_size: .; cdr3_nt: TGTGCCAGCAGCTTAACGAGGTCAAACACCGGGGAGCTGTTTTTT; cdr3_aa: CASSLTRSNTGELFF
j_call: TRBJ2-1; d_call: .; v_call: TRBV24-1; clone_size: .; cdr3_nt: TGTGCCACCAGTGAGACCGCCCGCAATGAGCAGTTCTTC; cdr3_aa: CATSETARNEQFF
j_call: TRBJ1-4; d_call: .; v_call: TRBV20-1; clone_size: .; cdr3_nt: TGCAGTGCTAGGGGGGGGGCGATTGAAAAACTGTTTTTT; cdr3_aa: CSARGGAIEKLFF
j_call: TRBJ2-7; d_call: TRBD2; v_call: TRBV3-1; clone_size: .; cdr3_nt: TGTGCCAGCAGCCGAGCGACTAGCGGGAGTTACGAGCAGTACTTC; cdr3_aa: CASSRATSGSYEQYF
j_call: TRBJ2-3; d_call: .; v_call: TRBV20-1; clone_size: .; cdr3_nt: TGCAGTGCTAGAGTGGCGACATCAAGTGCAGATACGCAGTATTTT; cdr3_aa: CSARVATSSADTQYF
j_call: TRBJ2-1; d_call: TRBD2; v_call: TRBV20-1; clone_size: many; cdr3_nt: TGCAGTGGGGAGGGGACCTACAATGAGCAGTTCTTC; cdr3_aa: CSGEGTYNEQFF
j_call: TRBJ2-1; d_call: .; v_call: TRBV20-1; clone_size: .; cdr3_nt: TGCAGTGCTAGAGATCGGGCAGGGCGAGGGTCCTACAATGAGCAGTTCTTC; cdr3_aa: CSARDRAGRGSYNEQFF
j_call: TRBJ2-3; d_call: .; v_call: TRBV20-1; clone_size: few; cdr3_nt: TGCAGTGCTCTCAGACCCCCCACAGATACGCAGTATTTT; cdr3_aa: CSALRPPTDTQYF
j_call: TRBJ2-5; d_call: TRBD2; v_call: TRBV7-7; clone_size: .; cdr3_nt: TGTGCTAGCGGGATGGGGACGAAAGAGACCCAGTACTTC; cdr3_aa: CASGMGTKETQYF
j_call: TRBJ2-1; d_call: TRBD2; v_call: TRBV13; clone_size: few; cdr3_nt: TGTGCCAGCAGCTTTAGCGGGAGTGTCGATGAGCAGTTCTTC; cdr3_aa: CASSFSGSVDEQFF
j_call: TRBJ1-5; d_call: .; v_call: TRBV20-1; clone_size: many; cdr3_nt: TGCAGTGCTAGAGATTGGTTGATGGGGGATCAGCCCCAGCATTTT; cdr3_aa: CSARDWLMGDQPQHF
j_call: TRBJ1-5; d_call: .; v_call: TRBV5-1; clone_size: many; cdr3_nt: TGCGCCAGCAGCTTGGTTTCAGGGGTTGGTCAGCCCCAGCATTTT; cdr3_aa: CASSLVSGVGQPQHF
j_call: TRBJ2-2; d_call: TRBD1; v_call: TRBV6-1; clone_size: .; cdr3_nt: TGTGCCAGCAGCATGACAGGGGGCGACACCGAGGAGCTGTTTTTT; cdr3_aa: CASSMTGGDTEELFF
j_call: TRBJ1-5; d_call: .; v_call: TRBV25-1; clone_size: .; cdr3_nt: TGTGCCAGCAGTCTCCTAGACTACAATCAGCCCCAGCATTTT; cdr3_aa: CASSLLDYNQPQHF
j_call: TRBJ1-1; d_call: .; v_call: TRBV9; clone_size: few; cdr3_nt: TGTGCCAGCAGCGTACTGGAGGGGGTCACTGAAGCTTTCTTT; cdr3_aa: CASSVLEGVTEAFF
j_call: TRBJ1-2; d_call: .; v_call: TRBV7-2; clone_size: few; cdr3_nt: TGTGCCAGCAGCCCAGAGGTCATGCGTGATGGCTACACCTTC; cdr3_aa: CASSPEVMRDGYTF
j_call: TRBJ1-1; d_call: .; v_call: TRBV20-1; clone_size: .; cdr3_nt: TGCAGTGCTAGTGAGGGTACTGAAGCTTTCTTT; cdr3_aa: CSASEGTEAFF
j_call: TRBJ2-3; d_call: .; v_call: TRBV5-6; clone_size: .; cdr3_nt: TGTGCCAGCAGCTCTACAGGGCGACTAAGCACAGATACGCAGTATTTT; cdr3_aa: CASSSTGRLSTDTQYF
j_call: TRBJ2-1; d_call: .; v_call: TRBV5-1; clone_size: many; cdr3_nt: TGCGCCAGCAGCTTGGCAGGGATCTGGGGACTCCCGTCAAACAATGAGCAGTTCTTC; cdr3_aa: CASSLAGIWGLPSNNEQFF
j_call: TRBJ2-7; d_call: TRBD2; v_call: TRBV4-3; clone_size: many; cdr3_nt: TGCGCCAGCAGCCCTAGCGGGAGTTCCGAGCAGTACTTC; cdr3_aa: CASSPSGSSEQYF
j_call: TRBJ1-4; d_call: .; v_call: TRBV5-1; clone_size: .; cdr3_nt: TGCGCCAGCAGCTTGAAGCGCGGGGGAAAACTGTTTTTT; cdr3_aa: CASSLKRGGKLFF
j_call: TRBJ2-6; d_call: TRBD1; v_call: TRBV29-1; clone_size: .; cdr3_nt: TGCAGCGTTGACTCAGACAGGGGGGCTGGGGCCAACGTCCTGACTTTC; cdr3_aa: CSVDSDRGAGANVLTF
j_call: TRBJ2-7; d_call: TRBD1; v_call: TRBV20-1; clone_size: many; cdr3_nt: TGCAGTGCTCCCCGACAGGGATTCTCCTACGAGCAGTACTTC; cdr3_aa: CSAPRQGFSYEQYF
j_call: TRBJ2-2; d_call: .; v_call: TRBV24-1; clone_size: many; cdr3_nt: TGTGCCACCAGTGGCATTGCAGCGAACACCGGGGAGCTGTTTTTT; cdr3_aa: CATSGIAANTGELFF
j_call: TRBJ2-5; d_call: TRBD1; v_call: TRBV7-9; clone_size: .; cdr3_nt: TGTGCCAGCAGCTCCGGGACAGGGGGAAAGACCCAGTACTTC; cdr3_aa: CASSSGTGGKTQYF
j_call: TRBJ2-5; d_call: TRBD1; v_call: TRBV5-1; clone_size: .; cdr3_nt: TGCGCCAGCAGCTACGTGGACAGGGTCGAGACCCAGTACTTC; cdr3_aa: CASSYVDRVETQYF
j_call: TRBJ2-3; d_call: TRBD2; v_call: TRBV5-1; clone_size: few; cdr3_nt: TGCGCCAGCCCTCTAGCGGGAGATAGCACAGATACGCAGTATTTT; cdr3_aa: CASPLAGDSTDTQYF
j_call: TRBJ1-2; d_call: .; v_call: TRBV29-1; clone_size: few; cdr3_nt: TGCAGCGTTGGCAGGTCTAACTATGGCTACACCTTC; cdr3_aa: CSVGRSNYGYTF